These T cell receptor beta chains were read from a single sample in a study of blood T cell repertoires in COVID-19. Profiled with immunoSEQ multiplex PCR; TCRdb holds only in-frame clones, not every one. The sample has approximately 220,000 clones; around 84% are singletons. Sequenced material: peripheral blood. The receptors here all came from a woman in her fifties or sixties who had recovered from COVID-19. Each CDR3 is given with its conserved first and last residue. D genes are given only for firm matches. Part of the rows lack a size; the others show once, few, many or a class for expanded clones.

V: TRBV12-5; size: NA; J: TRBJ2-1; D: NA; DNA: TGTGCTAGTGGTTTGGTACCGACTCCCTCCTACAATGAGCAGTTCTTC; CDR3: CASGLVPTPSYNEQFF
V: TRBV6-5; size: NA; J: TRBJ2-3; D: NA; DNA: TGTGCCAGCAGTTACTCTAGCGGAGACACAGATACGCAGTATTTT; CDR3: CASSYSSGDTDTQYF
V: TRBV3-1/TRBV3-2; size: NA; J: TRBJ1-6; D: TRBD1; DNA: TGTGCCAGCAGCCAAGATTGGACAGGGGGCTGGCCACCCCTCCACTTT; CDR3: CASSQDWTGGWPPLHF
V: TRBV10-1; size: NA; J: TRBJ2-2; D: NA; DNA: TGCGCCAGCAGTGCCACGGGGAACACCGGGGAGCTGTTTTTT; CDR3: CASSATGNTGELFF
V: TRBV7-9; size: once; J: TRBJ2-4; D: TRBD2; DNA: TGTGCCAGCAGCTCCACCGGACTAGCTGGGAGCTTTGGAGACATTCAGTACTTC; CDR3: CASSSTGLAGSFGDIQYF
V: TRBV11-2; size: few; J: TRBJ1-5; D: NA; DNA: TGTGCCAGCAGCTTAGGGCCGGGAAATCAGCCCCAGCATTTT; CDR3: CASSLGPGNQPQHF
V: TRBV6-5; size: NA; J: TRBJ1-5; D: TRBD1; DNA: TGTGCCAGCAGTACCGGGACAGGGAGGCAGCCCCAGCATTTT; CDR3: CASSTGTGRQPQHF
V: TRBV5-1; size: NA; J: TRBJ2-5; D: TRBD2; DNA: TGCGCCAGCAGTTACGGGACTAGCGGGGGCGGGGGGGAGACCCAGTACTTC; CDR3: CASSYGTSGGGGETQYF
V: TRBV11-2; size: once; J: TRBJ2-7; D: TRBD1; DNA: TGTGCCAGCTCACAGGGGGCTTACGAGCAGTACTTC; CDR3: CASSQGAYEQYF
V: TRBV5-1; size: NA; J: TRBJ1-2; D: NA; DNA: TGCGCCAGCAGCCTTCGGACAGACTCTAACTATGGCTACACCTTC; CDR3: CASSLRTDSNYGYTF
V: TRBV7-9; size: once; J: TRBJ1-4; D: NA; DNA: TGTGCCAGCAGCTTAAACAGCGGATGGCAGGAAAAACTGTTTTTT; CDR3: CASSLNSGWQEKLFF
V: TRBV6-5; size: NA; J: TRBJ1-1; D: TRBD1; DNA: TGTGCCAGCAGACAGGGGGGGAGGACTGAAGCTTTCTTT; CDR3: CASRQGGRTEAFF
V: TRBV5-4; size: NA; J: TRBJ2-5; D: NA; DNA: TGTGCCAGCAGCTTAGGCGGAGAAGAGACCCAGTACTTC; CDR3: CASSLGGEETQYF
V: TRBV30; size: NA; J: TRBJ2-3; D: NA; DNA: TGTGCCTCTTCGGCCAGGGCCACAGATACGCAGTATTTT; CDR3: CASSARATDTQYF
V: TRBV9; size: NA; J: TRBJ2-1; D: NA; DNA: TGTGCCAGCAGCGTAGTGACTTCCTACAATGAGCAGTTCTTC; CDR3: CASSVVTSYNEQFF
V: TRBV10-2; size: NA; J: TRBJ1-2; D: NA; DNA: TGCGCCAGCAGTGAGTCGTTTATGAAGGGGAAGTATGGCTACACCTTC; CDR3: CASSESFMKGKYGYTF
V: TRBV7-9; size: NA; J: TRBJ2-1; D: TRBD2; DNA: TGTGCCAGCAGCCCCCGGACTAGCGGGGTGTCCCATGAGCAGTTCTTC; CDR3: CASSPRTSGVSHEQFF
V: TRBV11-3; size: NA; J: TRBJ2-3; D: NA; DNA: TGTGCCAGCACGAAGGGCGGGGAGAAAGATACGCAGTATTTT; CDR3: CASTKGGEKDTQYF
V: TRBV4-1; size: NA; J: TRBJ1-6; D: NA; DNA: TGCGCCAGCAGCCAAGTAAGCCCAGGGGTTGTTAATTCACCCCTCCACTTT; CDR3: CASSQVSPGVVNSPLHF
V: TRBV7-8; size: NA; J: TRBJ1-5; D: NA; DNA: TGTGCCAGCAGCTTAAGTTGGACACTGTATAGCAATCAGCCCCAGCATTTT; CDR3: CASSLSWTLYSNQPQHF
V: TRBV10-3; size: NA; J: TRBJ2-7; D: NA; DNA: TGTGCCATCAGTGGAGAGGGGGCCTACGAGCAGTACTTC; CDR3: CAISGEGAYEQYF
V: TRBV9; size: NA; J: TRBJ1-2; D: NA; DNA: TGTGCCAGCAGCGTCGGCGGAATATATGGCTACACCTTC; CDR3: CASSVGGIYGYTF
V: TRBV5-4; size: once; J: TRBJ1-1; D: TRBD1; DNA: TGTGCCAGCAGGAGACAGGGGGCAGACACTGAAGCTTTCTTT; CDR3: CASRRQGADTEAFF
V: TRBV6-6; size: NA; J: TRBJ1-1; D: TRBD1; DNA: TGTGCCAGTTCAGGACAGGGGGCGAACACTGAAGCTTTCTTT; CDR3: CASSGQGANTEAFF
V: TRBV7-2; size: NA; J: TRBJ2-7; D: NA; DNA: TGTGCCAGCAGCTTAGTGTTCCAGGTGGAAAGCTACGAGCAGTACTTC; CDR3: CASSLVFQVESYEQYF
V: TRBV4-2; size: NA; J: TRBJ2-7; D: TRBD2; DNA: TGTGCCAGCAGCCAAGACCGTGGCGGGGGGGCCTACGAGCAGTACTTC; CDR3: CASSQDRGGGAYEQYF
V: TRBV7-2; size: NA; J: TRBJ2-3; D: TRBD2; DNA: TGTGCCAGCAGCGAAGTAGCGGGGGGGCCCACAGATACGCAGTATTTT; CDR3: CASSEVAGGPTDTQYF
V: TRBV19; size: NA; J: TRBJ1-3; D: NA; DNA: TGTGCCAGCAGACAGCCACACTCTGGAAACACCATATATTTT; CDR3: CASRQPHSGNTIYF
V: TRBV19; size: NA; J: TRBJ1-5; D: NA; DNA: TGTGCCAGTAGTATTCGACGGGAGACCAATCAGCCCCAGCATTTT; CDR3: CASSIRRETNQPQHF
V: TRBV11-2; size: NA; J: TRBJ2-7; D: TRBD2; DNA: TGTGCCAGCAGGTCTTTGAGACTAGCGGGGACCTACGAGCAGTACTTC; CDR3: CASRSLRLAGTYEQYF
V: TRBV25-1; size: NA; J: TRBJ2-2; D: NA; DNA: TGTGCCAGCAGTGAGACGCGGGACTTACTCACCGGGGAGCTGTTTTTT; CDR3: CASSETRDLLTGELFF
V: TRBV5-4; size: NA; J: TRBJ2-1; D: TRBD1; DNA: TGTGCCAGCAGCCCCGGGACAGGCAATGAGCAGTTCTTC; CDR3: CASSPGTGNEQFF
V: TRBV14; size: NA; J: TRBJ2-7; D: TRBD1; DNA: TGTGCCAGCAGTCGGGGACAGCCCCGAATCTACGAGCAGTACTTC; CDR3: CASSRGQPRIYEQYF
V: TRBV5-1; size: many; J: TRBJ1-3; D: TRBD1; DNA: TGCGCCAGCAGCCCCGGACAGGGGATGGGCGGAAACACCATATATTTT; CDR3: CASSPGQGMGGNTIYF
V: TRBV29-1; size: NA; J: TRBJ1-3; D: NA; DNA: TGCAGCGTTGAAACGGGAGGAGTTGGAAACACCATATATTTT; CDR3: CSVETGGVGNTIYF
V: TRBV2; size: NA; J: TRBJ1-5; D: NA; DNA: TGTGCCAGCAGTCGGGACACACGTAATCAGCCCCAGCATTTT; CDR3: CASSRDTRNQPQHF
V: TRBV18; size: NA; J: TRBJ1-6; D: NA; DNA: TGTGCCAGCTCACTCAGAGCGGGCGGGGAGAGCTCCTATAATTCACCCCTCCACTTT; CDR3: CASSLRAGGESSYNSPLHF
V: TRBV6-2/TRBV6-3; size: NA; J: TRBJ2-1; D: TRBD2; DNA: TGTGCCAGCAGTCTACTAGCGGGATACAATGAGCAGTTCTTC; CDR3: CASSLLAGYNEQFF
V: TRBV19; size: NA; J: TRBJ2-7; D: TRBD1; DNA: TGTGCCAGTAGTACCCCCGGGACAGGGACCTACGAGCAGTACTTC; CDR3: CASSTPGTGTYEQYF
V: TRBV29-1; size: NA; J: TRBJ1-1; D: NA; DNA: TGCAGCGCCCTGACAGGTAACACTGAAGCTTTCTTT; CDR3: CSALTGNTEAFF
V: TRBV30; size: NA; J: TRBJ1-3; D: NA; DNA: TGTGCCTGGAGTCCCAGCTCTGGAAACACCATATATTTT; CDR3: CAWSPSSGNTIYF
V: TRBV7-3; size: NA; J: TRBJ2-1; D: NA; DNA: TGTGCCAGCAGCTTAATACGGGGGGCCGAATACAATGAGCAGTTCTTC; CDR3: CASSLIRGAEYNEQFF
V: TRBV5-5; size: NA; J: TRBJ1-2; D: NA; DNA: TGTGCCAGCAGCGGGGACCTGGGACTCTATGGCTACACCTTC; CDR3: CASSGDLGLYGYTF
V: TRBV6-6; size: NA; J: TRBJ2-5; D: TRBD2; DNA: TGTGCCAGCAGCCGGACTAGCGGGGGGGAAGAGACCCAGTACTTC; CDR3: CASSRTSGGEETQYF
V: TRBV5-6; size: NA; J: TRBJ1-2; D: NA; DNA: TGTGCCAGCAGCTCCGGACAGAACTATGGCTACACCTTC; CDR3: CASSSGQNYGYTF
V: TRBV6-5; size: once; J: TRBJ2-7; D: TRBD1; DNA: TGTGCCAGCAGTCGCGGACAGGTCCCCAACGAGCAGTACTTC; CDR3: CASSRGQVPNEQYF
V: TRBV4-1; size: NA; J: TRBJ2-5; D: TRBD1; DNA: TGCGCCAGCAGCCAATCAGGGGGCTTTCGGGAGACCCAGTACTTC; CDR3: CASSQSGGFRETQYF
V: TRBV7-8; size: NA; J: TRBJ2-2; D: NA; DNA: TGTGCCAGCATTCCCGGACAGATGAACACCGGGGAGCTGTTTTTT; CDR3: CASIPGQMNTGELFF
V: TRBV30; size: NA; J: TRBJ2-3; D: TRBD1; DNA: TGTGCCTGGAGTGTACTGGGCAGGGGGACAGATACGCAGTATTTT; CDR3: CAWSVLGRGTDTQYF
V: TRBV6-5; size: NA; J: TRBJ1-2; D: TRBD1; DNA: TGTGCCAGCAGTTATCTACAGGGGGCCAACTATGGCTACACCTTC; CDR3: CASSYLQGANYGYTF
V: TRBV7-2; size: NA; J: TRBJ2-5; D: TRBD2; DNA: TGTGCCAGCAGCGCGTTGGGGGGGGAGACCCAGTACTTC; CDR3: CASSALGGETQYF
V: TRBV7-2; size: NA; J: TRBJ1-5; D: TRBD1; DNA: TGTGCCAGCAGCAGGGACAGAACTAATCAGCCCCAGCATTTT; CDR3: CASSRDRTNQPQHF
V: TRBV11-3; size: NA; J: TRBJ2-5; D: TRBD2; DNA: TGTGCCAGCAGCCCCGCGGCGGGGGGGAAGGAGACCCAGTACTTC; CDR3: CASSPAAGGKETQYF